This T cell receptor (beta chain) was identified in a study of T cell repertoires in cytomegalovirus infection. Study-level information: TCR beta signatures that were public indicated CMV infection and matching HLA type.

Concerning this clonotype itself: Its antigen remains unknown.

CDR3 length: 15 amino acids. The germline gives CDR1 SNHLY, CDR2 FYNNEI. Trimming shortened V by 4 bases and J by 4 bases, and 14 bases separated the two germline ends. Each CDR3 protein is one row after TCRdb ran MiXCR on the reads. The repertoire holds some 150,000 distinct CDR3 sequences, with 25% to 35% as singletons. This clonotype originated in a human donor in good health (CMV status not recorded). Some clones in this sample may be carry-over from other donors' samples. Sequenced here: CD8+ T cells from cultured PBMCs, sampled from culture after CMV antigen stimulation. J is TRBJ2-1 and V is TRBV2; D gene uncertain. CDR3 sequence: CASSASPGRYNEQFF. CDR3 coding DNA: TGTGCCAGCAGTGCTAGTCCCGGGCGTTACAATGAGCAGTTCTTC.